The rows below give T cell receptor beta chains drawn from one sample of a study of OX40 agonist ivuxolimab in advanced cancers. Method: immunoSEQ multiplex PCR; TCRdb's copy keeps in-frame clones and lacks some. The top ten hold 25% to 30% of the sample, which has around 15,000 clones, over 75% seen once. Material: CD4+ or CD8+ T cells sorted from blood, obtained in a trial of the OX40 agonist ivuxolimab. These receptors all stem from an adult with an advanced solid tumor such as melanoma, head and neck, liver or kidney cancer. CDR3s include the opening cysteine and the closing phenylalanine or tryptophan. The order of the fields is J gene, clone size, V gene, CDR3 protein. Expanded clones get a size class; other rows say once, few or many, or leave the size out.

>TRBJ2-5|-|TRBV7-9
CASSPITRQETQYF
>TRBJ2-7|-|TRBV28
CASSLWDKGGTYEQYF
>TRBJ2-1|-|TRBV9
CASSLPVTPTRVDSYNEQFF
>TRBJ1-4|-|TRBV7-4
CASSLVAGGVEKLFF
>TRBJ1-1|-|TRBV27
CASSPLGGGVEAFF
>TRBJ1-2|few|TRBV7-6
CASSLGAFGGYTF
>TRBJ1-4|once|TRBV19
CASSARDRPNEKLFF
>TRBJ2-2|few|TRBV5-4
CASSFKGNTGELFF
>TRBJ2-3|-|TRBV27
CASRPGPWTDTQYF
>TRBJ2-1|once|TRBV11-1
CASSPGTSHDEQFF
>TRBJ2-7|-|TRBV9
CASSVGQATYEQYF
>TRBJ2-5|-|TRBV27
CASSFRATQETQYF
>TRBJ1-1|-|TRBV6-1
CASSALKGQPNTEAFF
>-|once|TRBV7-9
CASSLGHGAGREQYF
>TRBJ2-3|-|TRBV7-9
CASSFDVASGTDTQYF
>TRBJ2-7|-|TRBV7-6
CASSLEKEQYF
>TRBJ1-1|-|TRBV2
CASSEGGTEAFF
>TRBJ1-5|-|TRBV4-3
CASSQVYGGQPQHF
>TRBJ2-7|once|TRBV11-2
CASSLDRWGTGEQYF
>TRBJ2-7|-|TRBV6-5
CASSYGAGIAYEQYF
>TRBJ2-1|once|TRBV7-6
CASSPPGQGNEQFF
>TRBJ2-3|-|TRBV5-1
CASRYRVTGTSTDTQYF
>TRBJ2-7|-|TRBV12-2
CASRLDLSSYEQYF
>TRBJ1-1|-|TRBV2
CASSFRDREAFF
>TRBJ2-7|-|TRBV27
CASSSGTSGSYEQYF
>TRBJ2-1|-|TRBV14
CASSSLLGTNNEQFF
>TRBJ2-5|-|TRBV14
CASSQNQETQYF
>TRBJ2-7|-|TRBV27
CASSFVYSSYEQYF
>TRBJ2-7|-|TRBV9
CASSVGTSHYEQYF